This T cell receptor (beta chain) originates from a study of monozygotic twins with inflammatory bowel disease. Each donor supplied approximately 2.5 ml of blood. TCRdb re-called the 5' RACE reads and shows each CDR3 protein once, DNA omitted. This sample contains around 150,000 distinct CDR3 sequences. CDR1 and CDR2 (germline): SGHRS, YFSETQ. This CDR3 spans 15 amino acids. Sequenced input: blood. J is TRBJ2-2 and V is TRBV5-1. This sequence originates from a human donor with ulcerative colitis or Crohn's disease, or a healthy co-twin of an affected twin (not recorded which). The chain's CDR3 is CASSFIRANTGELFF.